The present T cell receptor beta chain was sequenced within a study of blood T cells in healthy people across ages. CDR1 SGHAT and CDR2 FQNNGV come from the germline V gene. The CDR3 contains 16 residues. Unmatched junction bases numbered 5, after V lost 0 bases and J lost 4 bases. The authors ran a second PCR of about 7 to 12 cycles using a sample-barcoded 5' primer and a J-beta primer mix. TCRdb reprocessed the 5' RACE reads with MiXCR, giving one entry per CDR3 protein. Of 590,000 or so distinct CDR3 sequences listed, approximately 30% were seen once; the top ten hold around 16%. Regarding the study as a whole: Age brought a roughly linear fall in TCR beta diversity measured per million T cells.

The table lists this clonotype with a few counts. Its antigen remains unknown. PBMCs were isolated at a quantity of at least 6.5 million per sample. The sequenced sample consisted of blood. The TCR originated in a woman at least 80 years old in good health. J is TRBJ2-4 and V is TRBV11-2, with 8 bases matching TRBD1. The CDR3 sequence: CASSLEGWDRKNIQYF. CDR3 DNA sequence: TGTGCCAGCAGCTTAGAGGGGTGGGACAGGAAAAACATTCAGTACTTC.